The T cell receptor beta chain described here comes from a study of blood T cell repertoires in COVID-19. Study overall: The study drew acute and convalescent COVID-19 samples from the United States, Italy and Spain. The analysed material was cDNA or gDNA that came from T cells, B-cell-depleted T cells, or PBMCs.

Methods used by the authors: How many nucleated cells were present was estimated from reference gene primer amplification. Clones were read by immunoSEQ multiplex PCR, and TCRdb kept only the in-frame ones, dropping some. V and J calls and clone size are given by that table; D and trimming were obtained from the DNA. The repertoire holds about 99,000 clones, with around nine tenths as singletons. Germline CDR1 and CDR2: SGHRS and YFSETQ. CDR3 length: 15 amino acids. The V gene end was trimmed by 6 bases and the J gene end by 3 bases; junction bases not matched to a gene: 9. The TCR originated in an elderly woman in a cohort sampled during active COVID-19. The sequencing input was peripheral blood. This chain connects TRBV5-1 to TRBJ2-5; 9 positions match TRBD1. CDR3 loop: CASNPSDRGEETQYF. CDR3 nucleotide sequence: TGCGCCAGCAACCCCTCGGACAGGGGTGAAGAGACCCAGTACTTC.